A selection of T cell receptor beta chains follows, all from one sample in a study of cytomegalovirus exposure and HLA in healthy donors. Sequencing used immunoSEQ multiplex PCR; TCRdb keeps in-frame clones, though not all of them. The sample consists of about 150,000 clones, 64% of them appearing once. The specimen sequenced was PBMCs. Every receptor here comes from a woman aged 30 to 39 in good health and CMV-seropositive. Both conserved end residues are part of each CDR3. A D gene is named only where the DNA matches it firmly. Size is stated for part of the rows, as once, few or many counts, or as a class when the clone is expanded.

d_call	j_call	cdr3_length	v_call	clone_size	cdr3_aa	cdr3_nt
NA	TRBJ2-1	15	TRBV5-6	NA	CASSLGTPGWGEQFF	TGTGCCAGCAGCTTAGGGACACCCGGGTGGGGTGAGCAGTTCTTC
TRBD2	TRBJ2-1	16	TRBV7-8	NA	CASSWGLAGIYNEQFF	TGTGCCAGCAGCTGGGGACTAGCGGGGATATACAATGAGCAGTTCTTC
TRBD1	TRBJ1-2	15	TRBV6-1	NA	CASSEFGTVEYGYTF	TGTGCCAGCAGTGAATTCGGGACAGTGGAGTATGGCTACACCTTC
NA	TRBJ2-7	16	TRBV5-1	NA	CASSSPRGTLNHEQYF	TGCGCCAGCAGCTCCCCACGGGGGACGCTGAATCACGAGCAGTACTTC
NA	TRBJ2-3	13	TRBV6-1	few	CASSLRSTDTQYF	TGTGCCAGCAGCCTTCGTAGCACAGATACGCAGTATTTT
NA	TRBJ1-5	14	TRBV18	NA	CASSPPSRLEAQHF	TGTGCCAGCTCACCACCCTCCCGTTTAGAGGCCCAGCATTTT
TRBD1	TRBJ1-3	16	TRBV4-1	NA	CASSQSGQLSGNTIYF	TGCGCCAGCAGCCAATCGGGACAGTTGTCTGGAAACACCATATATTTT
NA	TRBJ2-1	14	TRBV4-1	few	CASSQVERSNEQFF	TGCGCCAGCAGCCAAGTAGAACGCTCCAATGAGCAGTTCTTC
TRBD1	TRBJ2-7	13	TRBV30	NA	CAWTGTGGFEQYF	TGTGCCTGGACCGGGACAGGGGGCTTCGAGCAGTACTTC
NA	TRBJ2-7	13	TRBV28	NA	CASSFGGRGEQYF	TGTGCCAGCAGTTTCGGAGGTAGGGGGGAGCAGTACTTC
NA	TRBJ1-5	12	TRBV28	NA	CASSRGNQPQHF	TGTGCCAGCAGTCGGGGGAATCAGCCCCAGCATTTT
TRBD1	TRBJ2-2	16	TRBV9	NA	CASSGPQGSNTGELFF	TGTGCCAGCAGCGGTCCACAGGGGTCGAACACCGGGGAGCTGTTTTTT
TRBD1	TRBJ2-3	13	TRBV6-1	NA	CASRTGTTDTQYF	TGTGCCAGCAGGACAGGGACCACAGATACGCAGTATTTT
NA	TRBJ2-5	17	TRBV5-3	NA	CARSPRLGRGPQETQYF	TGTGCCAGAAGCCCCCGCCTTGGGCGGGGGCCACAAGAGACCCAGTACTTC
NA	TRBJ1-5	13	TRBV19	NA	CASRGTGNQPQHF	TGTGCCAGCCGGGGGACGGGAAATCAGCCCCAGCATTTT
TRBD1	TRBJ1-6	16	TRBV5-4	NA	CASGGGGTGDSSPLHF	TGTGCCAGCGGGGGGGGTGGGACAGGGGACAGTTCACCCCTCCACTTT
NA	TRBJ1-1	16	TRBV28	NA	CASSLYFRGGDTEAFF	TGTGCCAGCAGTTTATATTTTCGTGGGGGGGACACTGAAGCTTTCTTT
NA	TRBJ1-4	12	TRBV28	NA	CATRGTNEKLFF	TGTGCCACCCGAGGGACTAATGAAAAACTGTTTTTT
NA	TRBJ2-2	13	TRBV2	few	CASRTTNTGELFF	TGTGCCAGCCGGACAACGAACACCGGGGAGCTGTTTTTT
TRBD2	TRBJ2-1	15	TRBV2	once	CASSGGSTSGRWKFF	TGTGCCAGCAGTGGAGGTTCGACTAGCGGGAGGTGGAAGTTCTTC
NA	TRBJ2-4	14	TRBV6-5	few	CASSYGGAQNIQYF	TGTGCCAGCAGTTACGGGGGGGCCCAAAACATTCAGTACTTC
TRBD1	TRBJ1-1	15	TRBV9	NA	CASSLPRGMNTEAFF	TGTGCCAGCAGCTTGCCCAGGGGGATGAACACTGAAGCTTTCTTT
NA	TRBJ2-2	14	TRBV7-9	NA	CASSFSQNTGELFF	TGTGCCAGCAGCTTTAGCCAGAACACCGGGGAGCTGTTTTTT
NA	TRBJ2-7	20	TRBV6-1	NA	CASSEDPAGGGWEWFYEQYF	TGTGCCAGCAGTGAAGATCCAGCGGGCGGCGGGTGGGAGTGGTTCTACGAGCAGTACTTC
TRBD1	TRBJ2-7	15	TRBV5-4	NA	CASSLGQGARYEQYF	TGTGCCAGCAGCTTGGGACAGGGGGCGAGGTACGAGCAGTACTTC
NA	TRBJ2-1	14	TRBV5-5	few	CASSLSTVYNEQFF	TGTGCCAGCAGCTTGAGCACAGTATACAATGAGCAGTTCTTC
TRBD1	TRBJ1-5	15	TRBV7-8	NA	CASSFRQGYYQPQHF	TGTGCCAGCAGCTTTCGACAGGGGTACTATCAGCCCCAGCATTTT
NA	TRBJ2-3	14	TRBV29-1	once	CSVEDLRGRDTQYF	TGCAGCGTTGAAGATCTTCGAGGGCGAGATACGCAGTATTTT
TRBD2	TRBJ2-5	13	TRBV5-1	NA	CASPGGRQETQYF	TGCGCCAGCCCGGGGGGGAGACAAGAGACCCAGTACTTC
TRBD1	TRBJ2-2	15	TRBV29-1	NA	CSGAGTGANTGELFF	TGCAGCGGAGCGGGGACAGGGGCGAACACCGGGGAGCTGTTTTTT
NA	TRBJ2-3	14	TRBV6-1	NA	CASKAGLSTDTQYF	TGTGCCAGCAAGGCGGGATTAAGCACAGATACGCAGTATTTT
TRBD2	TRBJ2-2	17	TRBV4-2	few	CASSQEWGLALTGELFF	TGTGCCAGCAGCCAAGAATGGGGACTAGCCCTGACCGGGGAGCTGTTTTTT
NA	TRBJ1-2	16	TRBV4-1	NA	CASSQERQKVNYGYTF	TGCGCCAGCAGCCAAGAACGCCAGAAAGTTAACTATGGCTACACCTTC
NA	TRBJ2-4	12	TRBV2	few	CASSDSAGREYF	TGTGCCAGCAGTGATAGCGCGGGACGGGAGTACTTC